This is a list of T cell receptor beta chains from one sample in a study of CD8 T cells in ankylosing spondylitis. Using its own MiXCR run on the 5' RACE reads, TCRdb lists one record per CDR3 protein. The sample holds 400,000 to 450,000 distinct CDR3 sequences; roughly 15% are singletons and the top ten take about 0.94%. Sequenced: blood, either unsorted or a sorted T cell fraction (not recorded which). The receptor source for this set is a male donor with ankylosing spondylitis. Both conserved end residues are part of each CDR3. D genes are given only for firm matches. For some rows the clone size is stated as once, few or many, or as a class when expanded; others skip it.

D gene,J gene,V gene,clone size,CDR3 protein,CDR3 DNA
-,TRBJ1-5,TRBV12-3/TRBV12-4,few,CASSVNRNSNQPQHF,TGTGCCAGCAGTGTAAACAGGAATAGCAATCAGCCCCAGCATTTT
-,TRBJ2-1,TRBV27,-,CASIRGGGDFINEQFF,TGTGCCAGCATCAGGGGCGGAGGGGATTTTATCAATGAGCAGTTCTTC
-,TRBJ2-1,TRBV19,-,CASSIGFPSSYNEQFF,TGTGCCAGTAGTATCGGCTTCCCGAGCTCCTACAATGAGCAGTTCTTC
TRBD1,TRBJ1-5,TRBV20-1,-,CSAYGTGLKNQPQHF,TGCAGTGCCTATGGGACAGGCCTTAAGAATCAGCCCCAGCATTTT
TRBD1,TRBJ1-2,TRBV25-1,-,CASSAPGQGYGYTF,TGTGCCAGCAGTGCCCCGGGACAGGGTTATGGCTACACCTTC
-,TRBJ1-1,TRBV12-3/TRBV12-4,-,CASSLSVAWQEAFF,TGTGCCAGCAGTTTATCGGTCGCTTGGCAAGAAGCTTTCTTT
TRBD2,TRBJ2-1,TRBV7-3,-,CASSPIAGGEQFF,TGTGCCAGCAGCCCGATAGCGGGTGGAGAGCAGTTCTTC
TRBD1,TRBJ2-1,TRBV28,-,CASKNRDRAYNEQFF,TGTGCCAGCAAAAACCGGGACAGGGCCTACAATGAGCAGTTCTTC
-,TRBJ2-5,TRBV4-1,-,CASSQVGLALQETQYF,TGCGCCAGCAGCCAAGTAGGTCTAGCGCTCCAAGAGACCCAGTACTTC
-,TRBJ2-3,TRBV20-1,few,CSAMRTGSTDTQYF,TGCAGTGCTATGCGAACAGGGAGCACAGATACGCAGTATTTT
-,TRBJ1-2,TRBV6-1,few,CASSEEEAGANLVGYTF,TGTGCCAGCAGTGAGGAGGAGGCGGGGGCGAACCTCGTTGGCTACACCTTC
-,TRBJ1-2,TRBV12-3/TRBV12-4,many,CASSLAVGWHGYTF,TGTGCCAGCAGTTTGGCGGTTGGCTGGCATGGCTACACCTTC